Shown below are 8 T cell receptor beta chains from a single sample sequenced in a study of vaccination and CD4 T cells after COVID-19. Regarding treatment: roughly 11-day PBMC culture with coronavirus spike peptide pools or control peptides (ViraFEST assay). Their specific antigens are unknown. The Oncomine TCR Beta short-read assay was what sequenced the DNA obtained from cultured CD4+ T cells. TCRdb re-called the PCR reads with MiXCR, one entry per CDR3 protein. The profile shows about 11,000 distinct CDR3 sequences, about 75% of them singletons. Sequencing input: CD4+ T cells from blood, cultured in vitro. Receptor source: a human donor who had recovered from COVID-19.

V usage is TRBV28 and J usage is TRBJ2-6, with a tentative D call TRBD1 (6 bases). Trimming took off 2 bases at V and 4 bases at J, with 9 bases between the two ends. The CDR3 contains 15 residues. Germline CDR1 reads MDHEN; CDR2 reads SYDVKM. The CDR3 is CASSLRGSGANVLTF. CDR3 nucleotide sequence: TGTGCCAGCAGTTTAAGGGGGTCCGGGGCCAACGTCCTGACTTTC.

CDR3 loop: CASSPRTGQGNTIYF. The CDR3 DNA sequence: TGTGCCAGCTCACCCCGGACAGGGCAAGGAAACACCATATATTTT. This chain uses TRBV18 with TRBJ1-3; TRBD1 aligns across 8 bases. The germline V gene has CDR1 KGHSH and CDR2 LQKENI. This CDR3 is 15 amino acids long. The junction had 5 bases not matched to a gene; V was cut back by 3 bases and J by 4 bases.

The chain employs TRBV5-6 and TRBJ1-5; a weak D match, TRBD1 (6 bases). Looked up from germline, CDR1 is SGHDT and CDR2 is YYEEEE. V dropped 0 bases and J dropped 7 bases, with 14 bases sitting between them. The CDR3 covers 15 residues. This chain's CDR3 is CASSLGGYGGQPQHF. DNA for the CDR3: TGTGCCAGCAGCTTGGGAGGGTATGGGGGCCAGCCCCAGCATTTT.

This CDR3 reads CASTRTGLQNTGELFF. For the CDR3, the DNA is TGTGCCAGTACCCGGACAGGCCTTCAGAACACCGGGGAGCTGTTTTTT. This sequence joins TRBV19 and TRBJ2-2, with 7 bases that match TRBD1. With V trimmed by 7 bases and J by 1 base, 9 bases remained unmatched. CDR1 and CDR2 from the germline V gene are LNHDA and SQIVND (reference sequence). The length of the CDR3 is 16 residues. The full variable domain, in which reference TRBV19 and TRBJ2-2 provide the parts outside the CDR3, is DGGITQSPKYLFRKEGQNVTLSCEQNLNHDAMYWYRQDPGQGLRLIYYSQIVNDFQKGDIAEGYSVSREKKESFPLTVTSAQKNPTAFYLCASTRTGLQNTGELFFGEGSRLTVL.

The sample holds a few counts of this clonotype. The CDR3 here is CASSSVGGDYGYTF. CDR3 in DNA: TGTGCCAGTAGTAGCGTCGGGGGCGACTATGGCTACACCTTC. The V and J genes are TRBV19 and TRBJ1-2; D perhaps matches TRBD1 (6 bases). Trimming shortened V by 4 bases and J by 3 bases, and 12 bases separated the two germline ends. This CDR3 region has 14 residues. CDR1 and CDR2 (germline): LNHDA, SQIVND (reference sequence).

The chain has TRBV10-2 and TRBJ2-7, with 7 bases that match TRBD1. V dropped 1 base and J dropped 4; count of bases not matched to a gene: 4. This CDR3 comprises 14 residues. From germline, CDR1 is WSHSY and CDR2 SAAADI. The CDR3 DNA follows: TGCGCCAGCAGTGAGTACGGCAGGGGGTACGAGCAGTACTTC. Its protein product is CASSEYGRGYEQYF.

V and J are TRBV2 and TRBJ2-5; 9 nucleotides line up with TRBD1. This CDR3 region has 12 residues. Germline trimming cut 6 bases from V and 5 bases from J; bases unmatched to any gene: 1. The germline gives CDR1 SNHLY, CDR2 FYNNEI. CDR3 nucleotides: TGTGCCAGCAGAGACAGGGGGGAGACCCAGTACTTC. Translating gives CASRDRGETQYF.

The chain couples TRBV6-2 or TRBV6-3 to TRBJ2-5; the D gene is possibly TRBD1 (5 bases). The V and J ends lost 5 bases and 1 base respectively, with 14 bases between them. Germline V gives CDR1 MNHEY, CDR2 SVGEGT. This CDR3 region has 15 residues. The CDR3 loop reads CASSTRRVGQETQYF. CDR3 nucleotide sequence: TGTGCCAGCAGTACCCGCAGGGTCGGCCAAGAGACCCAGTACTTC.